This TCR beta chain was documented in a study of control samples from healthy donors and cancer patients. Using immunoSEQ multiplex PCR, the repertoire was profiled, and TCRdb retains in-frame clones only, with some absent. Among approximately 100,000 clones listed, about 89% were seen once. The CDR3 has 14 residues. The trim removed 5 bases at V and 4 bases at J, leaving 5 bases unmatched. Germline values: CDR1 MNHEY, CDR2 SMNVEV (reference sequence). This clone showed up just once. The TCR was taken from a man aged 25-40 years in good health. Sequenced: blood. The V call is TRBV27, the J call TRBJ1-2; 9 positions match TRBD1. The CDR3 DNA follows: TGTGCCAGCAGTCCGGAGACAGGGGGCTATGGCTACACCTTC. Its protein is CASSPETGGYGYTF.